The T cell receptor beta chain described here comes from a study of blood T cell repertoires in COVID-19. Study details: Specimens from acute and convalescent COVID-19 originated in the United States, Italy and Spain. T cells, B-cell-depleted T cells, or PBMCs provided the cDNA or gDNA that served as material.

Per the authors' pipeline: By means of reference gene primer amplification, nucleated cell counts were estimated. The protocol was immunoSEQ multiplex PCR, while the TCRdb copy is restricted to in-frame clones and leaves out a portion. V, J and clone size are taken as reported in that table, and D and trimming were inferred from the DNA itself. Of about 190,000 clones listed, around 88% are singletons. This TCR came from a woman in her twenties or thirties with acute or convalescent COVID-19. Sequencing input: peripheral blood.

The chain's CDR3 is CASSVGVRPLHF. The CDR3 nucleotides read TGTGCCAGCAGCGTAGGAGTTCGTCCCCTCCACTTT. The gene calls are TRBV9 and TRBJ1-6, with D unresolved. Trimming shortened V by 0 bases and J by 13 bases, and 8 bases separated the two germline ends. Germline loops: CDR1 SGDLS, CDR2 YYNGEE. The CDR3 is 12 residues long.